This T cell receptor beta chain was documented in a study of blood T cell repertoires in COVID-19. Across the whole study: COVID-19 samples from acute and convalescent phases originated in the United States, Italy and Spain. T cells, B-cell-depleted T cells, or PBMCs provided the cDNA or gDNA that served as material.

Trimming left V 1 base short and J 2 bases short, with 17 bases between. Germline values: CDR1 MGHRA, CDR2 YSYEKL. This CDR3 region has 18 residues. TCRdb keeps only in-frame clones here, not all; method: immunoSEQ multiplex PCR. The sample records around 100,000 clones, 75% to 90% being singletons. The gene calls are TRBV4-1 and TRBJ2-2, with D tentatively TRBD1 (5 bases). The sequenced sample was peripheral blood. This sequence was found in a man aged 50-59 years with acute or convalescent COVID-19. DNA for the CDR3: TGCGCCAGCAGCCAAGTAACCGTAAGGGGTCTTAACACCGGGGAGCTGTTTTTT. It yields the protein CASSQVTVRGLNTGELFF.